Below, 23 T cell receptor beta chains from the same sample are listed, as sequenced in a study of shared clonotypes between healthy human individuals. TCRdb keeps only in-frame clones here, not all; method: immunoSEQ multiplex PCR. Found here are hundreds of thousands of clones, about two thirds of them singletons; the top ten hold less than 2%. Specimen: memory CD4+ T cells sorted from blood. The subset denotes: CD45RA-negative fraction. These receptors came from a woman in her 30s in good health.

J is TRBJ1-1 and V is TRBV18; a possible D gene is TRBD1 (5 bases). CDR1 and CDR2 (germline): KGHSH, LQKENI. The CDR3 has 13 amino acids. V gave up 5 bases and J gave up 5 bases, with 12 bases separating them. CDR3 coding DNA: TGTGCCAGCTCAGCCAGGGCGGGGACTGAAGCTTTCTTT. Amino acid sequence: CASSARAGTEAFF. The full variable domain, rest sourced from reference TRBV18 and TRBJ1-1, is NAGVMQNPRHLVRRRGQEARLRCSPMKGHSHVYWYRQLPEEGLKFMVYLQKENIIDESGMPKERFSAEFPKEGPSILRIQQVVRGDSAAYFCASSARAGTEAFFGQGTRLTVV.

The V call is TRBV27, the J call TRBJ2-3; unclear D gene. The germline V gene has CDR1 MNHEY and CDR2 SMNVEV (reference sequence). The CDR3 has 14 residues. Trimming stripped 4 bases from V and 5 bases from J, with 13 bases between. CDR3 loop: CASSSLGSKDTQYF. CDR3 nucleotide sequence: TGTGCCAGCAGTTCATTGGGCAGTAAAGATACGCAGTATTTT.

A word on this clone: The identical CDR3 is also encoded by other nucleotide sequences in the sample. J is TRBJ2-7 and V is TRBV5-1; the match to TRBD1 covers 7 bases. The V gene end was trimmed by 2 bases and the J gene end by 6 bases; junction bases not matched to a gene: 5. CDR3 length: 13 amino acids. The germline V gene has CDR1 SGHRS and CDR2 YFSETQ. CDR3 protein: CASSFGQVGEQYF. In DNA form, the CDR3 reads TGCGCCAGCAGCTTCGGACAGGTGGGCGAGCAGTACTTC.

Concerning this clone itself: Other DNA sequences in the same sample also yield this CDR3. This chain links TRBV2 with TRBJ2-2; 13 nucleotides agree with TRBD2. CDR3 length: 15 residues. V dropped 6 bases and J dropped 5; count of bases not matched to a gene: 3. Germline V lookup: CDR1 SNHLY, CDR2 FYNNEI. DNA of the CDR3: TGTGCCAGCAGCGCGGGACTAGCGGGGACCGGGGAGCTGTTTTTT. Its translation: CASSAGLAGTGELFF.

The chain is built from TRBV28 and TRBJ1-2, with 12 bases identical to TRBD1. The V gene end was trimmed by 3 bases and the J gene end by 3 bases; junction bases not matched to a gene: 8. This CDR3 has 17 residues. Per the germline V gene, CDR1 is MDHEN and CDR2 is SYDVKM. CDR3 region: CASSFRDRGRVDYGYTF. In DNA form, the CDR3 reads TGTGCCAGCAGTTTTCGGGACAGGGGGCGAGTGGACTATGGCTACACCTTC.

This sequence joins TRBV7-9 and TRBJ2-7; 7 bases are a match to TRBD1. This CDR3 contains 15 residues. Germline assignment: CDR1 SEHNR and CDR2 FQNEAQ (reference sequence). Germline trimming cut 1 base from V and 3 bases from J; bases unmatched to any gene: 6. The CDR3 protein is CASSLGGGAHYEQYF. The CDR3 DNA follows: TGTGCCAGCAGCTTAGGAGGGGGCGCCCACTACGAGCAGTACTTC.

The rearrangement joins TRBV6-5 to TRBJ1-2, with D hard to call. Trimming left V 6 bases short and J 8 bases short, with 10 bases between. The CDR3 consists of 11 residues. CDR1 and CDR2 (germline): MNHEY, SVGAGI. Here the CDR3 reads CASSTQGGYTF. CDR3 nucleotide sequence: TGTGCCAGCAGCACACAAGGGGGCTACACCTTC.

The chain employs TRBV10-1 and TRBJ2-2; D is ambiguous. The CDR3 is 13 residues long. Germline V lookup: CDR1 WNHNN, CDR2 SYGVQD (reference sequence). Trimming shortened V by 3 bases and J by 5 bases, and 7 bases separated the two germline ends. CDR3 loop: CASSDSDTGELFF. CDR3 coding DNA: TGCGCCAGCAGTGATTCGGATACCGGGGAGCTGTTTTTT.

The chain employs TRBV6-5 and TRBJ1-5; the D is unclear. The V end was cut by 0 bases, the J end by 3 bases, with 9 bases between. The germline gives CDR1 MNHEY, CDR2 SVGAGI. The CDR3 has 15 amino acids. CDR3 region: CASSYSSRNNQPQHF. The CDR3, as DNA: TGTGCCAGCAGTTACTCGAGTAGGAACAATCAGCCCCAGCATTTT.

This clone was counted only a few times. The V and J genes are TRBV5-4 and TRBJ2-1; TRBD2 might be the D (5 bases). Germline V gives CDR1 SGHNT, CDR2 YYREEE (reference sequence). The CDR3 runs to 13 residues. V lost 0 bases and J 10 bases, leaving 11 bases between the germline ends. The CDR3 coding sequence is TGTGCCAGCAGCTTGGATATGGGGAGAGAGCAGTTCTTC. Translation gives CASSLDMGREQFF.

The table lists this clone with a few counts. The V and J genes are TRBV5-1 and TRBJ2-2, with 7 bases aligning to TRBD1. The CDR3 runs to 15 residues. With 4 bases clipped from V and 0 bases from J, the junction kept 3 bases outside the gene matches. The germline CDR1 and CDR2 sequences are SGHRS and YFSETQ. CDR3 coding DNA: TGCGCCAGCAGCAGGGACAGCGCGAACACCGGGGAGCTGTTTTTT. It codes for CASSRDSANTGELFF.

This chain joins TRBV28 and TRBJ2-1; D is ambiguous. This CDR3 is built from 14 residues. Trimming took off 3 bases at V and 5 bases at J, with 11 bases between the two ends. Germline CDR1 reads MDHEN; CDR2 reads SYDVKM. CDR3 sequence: CASSFPPVNNEQFF. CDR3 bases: TGTGCCAGCAGTTTTCCCCCAGTTAACAATGAGCAGTTCTTC.

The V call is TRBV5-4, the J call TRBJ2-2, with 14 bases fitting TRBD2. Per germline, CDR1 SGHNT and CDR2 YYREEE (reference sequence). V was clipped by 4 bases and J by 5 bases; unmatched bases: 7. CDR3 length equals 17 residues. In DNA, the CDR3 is TGTGCCAGCAGCCAGGGGACTAGCGGGAGTTTAACCGGGGAGCTGTTTTTT. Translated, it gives CASSQGTSGSLTGELFF.

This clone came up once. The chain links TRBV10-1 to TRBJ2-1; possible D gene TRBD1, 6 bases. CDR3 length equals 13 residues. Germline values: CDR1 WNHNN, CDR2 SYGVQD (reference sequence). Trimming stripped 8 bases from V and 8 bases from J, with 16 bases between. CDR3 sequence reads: CASSGTLRDEQFF. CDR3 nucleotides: TGCGCCAGCTCCGGGACACTTCGGGATGAGCAGTTCTTC.

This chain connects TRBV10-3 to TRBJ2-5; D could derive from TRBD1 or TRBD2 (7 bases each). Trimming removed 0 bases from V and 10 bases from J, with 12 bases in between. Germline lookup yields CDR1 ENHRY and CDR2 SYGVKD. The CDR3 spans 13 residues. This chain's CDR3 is CAISESTGRDQYF. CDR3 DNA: TGTGCCATCAGTGAGTCGACAGGGAGGGACCAGTACTTC.

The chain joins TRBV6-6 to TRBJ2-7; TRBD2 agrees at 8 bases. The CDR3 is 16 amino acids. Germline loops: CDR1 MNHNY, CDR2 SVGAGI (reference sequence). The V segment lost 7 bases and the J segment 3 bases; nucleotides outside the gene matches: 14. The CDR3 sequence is CASTKRRSGSRYEQYF. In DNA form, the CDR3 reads TGTGCCAGCACAAAAAGAAGGAGCGGGAGTCGCTACGAGCAGTACTTC.

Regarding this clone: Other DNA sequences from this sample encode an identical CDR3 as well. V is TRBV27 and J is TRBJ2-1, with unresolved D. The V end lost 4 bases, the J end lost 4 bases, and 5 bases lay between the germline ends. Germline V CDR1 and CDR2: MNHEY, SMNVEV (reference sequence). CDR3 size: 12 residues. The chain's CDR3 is CASSSRYNEQFF. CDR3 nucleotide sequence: TGTGCCAGCAGTTCGCGGTACAATGAGCAGTTCTTC.

The DNA for the CDR3 is TGTGCCAGCACTCTTGGGACCGACACTGAAGCTTTCTTT. It translates to CASTLGTDTEAFF. J is TRBJ1-1 and V is TRBV7-3; a possible D gene is TRBD1 (5 bases). This CDR3 comprises 13 residues. Looked up from germline, CDR1 is SGHTA and CDR2 is FQGTGA. With 7 bases removed from V and 3 bases from J, the gap between germline ends came to 12 bases.

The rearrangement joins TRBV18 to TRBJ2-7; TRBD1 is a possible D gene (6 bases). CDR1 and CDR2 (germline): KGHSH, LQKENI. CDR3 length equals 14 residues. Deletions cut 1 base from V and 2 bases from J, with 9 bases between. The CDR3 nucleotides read TGTGCCAGCTCACCACTGGACAGCACCTACGAGCAGTACTTC. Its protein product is CASSPLDSTYEQYF.

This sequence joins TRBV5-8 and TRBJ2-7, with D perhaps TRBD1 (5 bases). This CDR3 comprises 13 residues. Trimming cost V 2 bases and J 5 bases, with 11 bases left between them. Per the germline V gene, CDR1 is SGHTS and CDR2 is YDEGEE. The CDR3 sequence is CASSFYGAHEQYF. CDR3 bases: TGTGCCAGCAGCTTCTATGGGGCCCACGAGCAGTACTTC.

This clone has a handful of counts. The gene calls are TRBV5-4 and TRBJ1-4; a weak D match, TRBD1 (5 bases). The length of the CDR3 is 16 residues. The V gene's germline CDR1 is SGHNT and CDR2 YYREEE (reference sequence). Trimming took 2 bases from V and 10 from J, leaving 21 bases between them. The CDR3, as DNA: TGTGCCAGCAGCTTAAGATTGGGCCAGGGCTCCGGAAAACTGTTTTTT. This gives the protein CASSLRLGQGSGKLFF. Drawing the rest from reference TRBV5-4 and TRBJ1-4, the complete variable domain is ETGVTQSPTHLIKTRGQQVTLRCSSQSGHNTVSWYQQALGQGPQFIFQYYREEENGRGNFPPRFSGLQFPNYSSELNVNALELDDSALYLCASSLRLGQGSGKLFFGSGTQLSVL.

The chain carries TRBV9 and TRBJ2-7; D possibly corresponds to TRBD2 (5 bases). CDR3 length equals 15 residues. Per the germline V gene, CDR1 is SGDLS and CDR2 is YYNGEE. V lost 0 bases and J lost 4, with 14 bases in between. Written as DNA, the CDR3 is TGTGCCAGCAGCGTAGGGGAGTTTTATACGTACGAGCAGTACTTC. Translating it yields CASSVGEFYTYEQYF. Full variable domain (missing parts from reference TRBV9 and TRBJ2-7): DSGVTQTPKHLITATGQRVTLRCSPRSGDLSVYWYQQSLDQGLQFLIQYYNGEERAKGNILERFSAQQFPDLHSELNLSSLELGDSALYFCASSVGEFYTYEQYFGPGTRLTVT.

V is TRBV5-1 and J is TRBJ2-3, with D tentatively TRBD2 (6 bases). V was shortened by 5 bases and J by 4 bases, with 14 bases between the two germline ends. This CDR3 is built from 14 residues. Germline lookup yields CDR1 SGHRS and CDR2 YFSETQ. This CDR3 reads CASSGSAGPDTQYF. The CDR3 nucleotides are TGCGCCAGCAGTGGGTCGGCGGGACCAGATACGCAGTATTTT.